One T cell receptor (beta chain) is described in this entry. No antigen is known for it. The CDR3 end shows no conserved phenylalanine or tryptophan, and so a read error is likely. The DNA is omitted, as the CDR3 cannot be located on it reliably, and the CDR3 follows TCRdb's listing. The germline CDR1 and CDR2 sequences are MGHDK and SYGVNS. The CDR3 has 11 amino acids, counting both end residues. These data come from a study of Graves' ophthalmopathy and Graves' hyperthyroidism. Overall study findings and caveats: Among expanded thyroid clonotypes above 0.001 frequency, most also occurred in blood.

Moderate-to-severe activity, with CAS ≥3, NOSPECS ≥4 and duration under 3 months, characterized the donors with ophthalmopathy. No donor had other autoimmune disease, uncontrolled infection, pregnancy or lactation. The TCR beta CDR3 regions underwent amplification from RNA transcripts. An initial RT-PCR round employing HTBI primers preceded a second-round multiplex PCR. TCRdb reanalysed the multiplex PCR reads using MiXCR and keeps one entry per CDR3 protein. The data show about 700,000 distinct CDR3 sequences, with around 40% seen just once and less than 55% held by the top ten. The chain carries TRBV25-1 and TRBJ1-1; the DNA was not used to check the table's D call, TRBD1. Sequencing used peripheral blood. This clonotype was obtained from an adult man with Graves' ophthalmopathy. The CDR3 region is CASRRGTGGFG.